This TCR beta chain was retrieved from a study of T cell changes during pregnancy in multiple sclerosis. Measured with immunoSEQ multiplex PCR; TCRdb has only the in-frame clones, and not every one. Seen here are tens of thousands of clones, around 89% observed once, and the top ten hold around 7%. Material: CD8+ T cells from peripheral blood mononuclear cells, obtained in the first trimester of pregnancy. This clonotype was sampled from a female donor with multiple sclerosis, enrolled in a pregnancy study.

CDR3 in amino acids: CASSITSGSTDTQYF. CDR3 coding DNA: TGTGCCAGCAGTATCACTAGCGGGAGCACAGATACGCAGTATTTT. V and J are TRBV6-4 and TRBJ2-3; the match to TRBD2 covers 9 bases. The length of the CDR3 is 15 residues. V dropped 5 bases and J dropped 0; count of bases not matched to a gene: 3. CDR1 and CDR2 from the germline V gene are MRHNA and SNTAGT.